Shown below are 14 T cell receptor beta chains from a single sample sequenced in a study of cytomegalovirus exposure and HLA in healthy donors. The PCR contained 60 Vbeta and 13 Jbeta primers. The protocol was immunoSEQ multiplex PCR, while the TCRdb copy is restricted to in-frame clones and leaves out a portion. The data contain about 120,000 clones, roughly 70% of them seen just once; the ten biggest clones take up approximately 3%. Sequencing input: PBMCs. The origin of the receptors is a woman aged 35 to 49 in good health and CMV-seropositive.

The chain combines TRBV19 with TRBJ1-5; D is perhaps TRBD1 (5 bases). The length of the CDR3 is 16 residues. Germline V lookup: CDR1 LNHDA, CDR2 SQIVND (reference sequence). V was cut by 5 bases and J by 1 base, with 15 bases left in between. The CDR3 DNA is TGTGCCAGTAGTCTTACCGCAGGGAAGAGCAATCAGCCCCAGCATTTT. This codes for CASSLTAGKSNQPQHF.

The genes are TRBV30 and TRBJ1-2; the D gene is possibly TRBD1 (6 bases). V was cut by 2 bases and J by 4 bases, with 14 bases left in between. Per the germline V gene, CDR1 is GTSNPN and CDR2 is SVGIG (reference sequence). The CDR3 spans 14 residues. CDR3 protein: CAWSLDRNSYGYTF. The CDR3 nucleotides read TGTGCCTGGAGTCTGGACAGAAACTCCTATGGCTACACCTTC. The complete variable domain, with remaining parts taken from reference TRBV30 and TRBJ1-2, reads SQTIHQWPATLVQPVGSPLSLECTVEGTSNPNLYWYRQAAGRGLQLLFYSVGIGQISSEVPQNLSASRPQDRQFILSSKKLLLSDSGFYLCAWSLDRNSYGYTFGSGTRLTVV.

CDR3 sequence: CASSQQGRAGYTF. Written as DNA, the CDR3 is TGTGCCAGCAGCCAACAGGGACGTGCTGGCTACACCTTC. The chain joins TRBV7-3 to TRBJ1-2; possible D gene TRBD1, 6 bases. CDR1 is SGHTA and CDR2 is FQGTGA in the germline V gene. This CDR3 has 13 residues. With 5 bases removed from V and 7 bases from J, the gap between germline ends came to 14 bases.

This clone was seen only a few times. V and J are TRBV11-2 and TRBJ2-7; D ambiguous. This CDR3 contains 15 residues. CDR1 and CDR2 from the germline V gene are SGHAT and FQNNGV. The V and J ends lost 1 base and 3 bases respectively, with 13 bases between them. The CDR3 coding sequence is TGTGCCAGCAGCTTAGTGTCGGCAGGTGGCTACGAGCAGTACTTC. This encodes CASSLVSAGGYEQYF.

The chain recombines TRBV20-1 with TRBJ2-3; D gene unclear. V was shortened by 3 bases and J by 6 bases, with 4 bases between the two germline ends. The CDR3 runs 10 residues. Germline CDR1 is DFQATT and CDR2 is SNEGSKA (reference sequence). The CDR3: CSARADTQYF. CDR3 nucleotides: TGCAGTGCTAGGGCTGATACGCAGTATTTT.

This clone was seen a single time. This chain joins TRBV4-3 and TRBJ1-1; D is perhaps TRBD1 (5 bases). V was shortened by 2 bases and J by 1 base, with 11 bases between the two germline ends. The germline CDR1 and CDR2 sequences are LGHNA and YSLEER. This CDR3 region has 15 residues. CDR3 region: CASSQSGASNTEAFF. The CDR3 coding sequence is TGCGCCAGCAGCCAAAGTGGGGCATCGAACACTGAAGCTTTCTTT.

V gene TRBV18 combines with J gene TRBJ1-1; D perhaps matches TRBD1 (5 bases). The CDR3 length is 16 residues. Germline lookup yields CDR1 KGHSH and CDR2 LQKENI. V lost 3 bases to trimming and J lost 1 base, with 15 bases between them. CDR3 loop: CASSPGRDGQNTEAFF. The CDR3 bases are TGTGCCAGCTCACCCGGGAGGGACGGCCAGAACACTGAAGCTTTCTTT.

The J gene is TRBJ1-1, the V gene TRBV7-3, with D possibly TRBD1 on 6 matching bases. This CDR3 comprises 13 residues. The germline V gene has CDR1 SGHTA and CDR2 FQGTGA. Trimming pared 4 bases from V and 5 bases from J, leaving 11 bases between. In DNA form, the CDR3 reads TGTGCCAGCAGCTCCCAGGGGTCTACTGAAGCTTTCTTT. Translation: CASSSQGSTEAFF. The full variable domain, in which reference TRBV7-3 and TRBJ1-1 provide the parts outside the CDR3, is GAGVSQTPSNKVTEKGKYVELRCDPISGHTALYWYRQSLGQGPEFLIYFQGTGAADDSGLPNDRFFAVRPEGSVSTLKIQRTERGDSAVYLCASSSQGSTEAFFGQGTRLTVV.

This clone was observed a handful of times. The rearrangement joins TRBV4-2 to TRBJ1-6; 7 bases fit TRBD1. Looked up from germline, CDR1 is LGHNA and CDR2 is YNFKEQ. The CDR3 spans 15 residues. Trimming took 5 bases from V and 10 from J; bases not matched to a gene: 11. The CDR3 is CASSTGAGGYSPLHF. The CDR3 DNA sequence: TGTGCCAGCAGCACCGGGGCAGGGGGTTACTCACCCCTCCACTTT.

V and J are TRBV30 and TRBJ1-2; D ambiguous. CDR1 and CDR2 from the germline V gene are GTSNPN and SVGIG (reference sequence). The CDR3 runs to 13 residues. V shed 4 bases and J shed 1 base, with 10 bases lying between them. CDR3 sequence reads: CAWKKTYNYGYTF. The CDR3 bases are TGTGCCTGGAAGAAAACCTATAACTATGGCTACACCTTC.

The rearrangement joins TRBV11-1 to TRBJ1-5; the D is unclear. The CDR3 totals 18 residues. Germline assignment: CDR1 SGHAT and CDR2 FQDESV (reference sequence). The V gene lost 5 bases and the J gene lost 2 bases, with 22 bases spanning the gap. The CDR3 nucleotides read TGTGCCAGCAGCCACTGGTCGGTCAGCTCGGGAGGCAATCAGCCCCAGCATTTT. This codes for CASSHWSVSSGGNQPQHF.

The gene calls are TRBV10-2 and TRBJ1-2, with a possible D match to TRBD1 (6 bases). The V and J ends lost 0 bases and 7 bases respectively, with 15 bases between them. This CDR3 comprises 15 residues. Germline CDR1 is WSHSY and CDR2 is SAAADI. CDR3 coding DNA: TGCGCCAGCAGTGAGTCGAGCAGGGGACGACTTGGCTACACCTTC. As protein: CASSESSRGRLGYTF.

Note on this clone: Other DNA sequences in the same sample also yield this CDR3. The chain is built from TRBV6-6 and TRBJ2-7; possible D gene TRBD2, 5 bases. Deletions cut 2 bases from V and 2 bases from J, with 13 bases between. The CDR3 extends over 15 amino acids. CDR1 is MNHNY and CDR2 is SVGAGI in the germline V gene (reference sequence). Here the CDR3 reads CASSYGRRETYEQYF. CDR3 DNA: TGTGCCAGCAGTTACGGTAGACGGGAAACCTACGAGCAGTACTTC.

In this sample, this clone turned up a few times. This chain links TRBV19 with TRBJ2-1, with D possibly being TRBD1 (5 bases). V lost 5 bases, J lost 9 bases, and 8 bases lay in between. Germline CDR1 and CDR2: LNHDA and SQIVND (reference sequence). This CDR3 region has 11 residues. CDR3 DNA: TGTGCCAGTAGTGACAGATCTGAGCAGTTCTTC. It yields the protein CASSDRSEQFF.